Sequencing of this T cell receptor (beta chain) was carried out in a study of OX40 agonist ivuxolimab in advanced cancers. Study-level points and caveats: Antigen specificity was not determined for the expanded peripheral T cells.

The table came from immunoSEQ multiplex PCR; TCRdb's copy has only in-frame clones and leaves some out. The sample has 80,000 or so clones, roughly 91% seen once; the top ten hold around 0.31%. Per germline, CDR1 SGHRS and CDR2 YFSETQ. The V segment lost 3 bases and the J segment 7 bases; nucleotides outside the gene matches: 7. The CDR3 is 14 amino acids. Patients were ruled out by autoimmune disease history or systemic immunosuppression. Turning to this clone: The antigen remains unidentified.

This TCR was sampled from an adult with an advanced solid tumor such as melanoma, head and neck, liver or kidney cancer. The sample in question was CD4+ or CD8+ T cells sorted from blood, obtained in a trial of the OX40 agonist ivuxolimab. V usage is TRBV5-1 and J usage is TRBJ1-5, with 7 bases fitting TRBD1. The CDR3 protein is CASSSGQAGQPQHF. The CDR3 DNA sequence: TGCGCCAGCAGCTCCGGACAGGCGGGGCAGCCCCAGCATTTT.